This entry lists 16 T cell receptor beta chains sequenced from one sample in a study of cytomegalovirus exposure and HLA in healthy donors (TCRdb year 2017). The library was produced with the immunoSEQ multiplex PCR assay. Entries here come from immuneACCESS through TCRdb and include only in-frame sequences with V and J called. Some clones fail to appear in such tables; in the studies checked, an unresolved V gene covers under half of the shortfall, and the cause of the remainder is unknown. This sample comprises some 130,000 clones, more than 70% of them detected only once. Of the sample, approximately 1.5% falls within the top ten clones. Sequenced input: PBMCs. These receptors came from a man aged 25-40 years in good health and CMV-seronegative.

V gene TRBV19 combines with J gene TRBJ1-1; 7 nucleotides agree with TRBD1. CDR1 is LNHDA, CDR2 SQIVND, per germline (reference sequence). The V segment lost 7 bases and the J segment 4 bases; nucleotides outside the gene matches: 12. This CDR3 comprises 15 residues. CDR3 bases: TGTGCCAGTAAATTATCTGGGACAGCGTCCACTGAAGCTTTCTTT. Its protein is CASKLSGTASTEAFF.

This chain uses TRBV6-5 with TRBJ2-7; 11 bases match TRBD1. Trimming at V came to 7 bases and at J to 3 bases, leaving 5 bases not matched to a gene. This CDR3 has 14 amino acids. The germline V gene encodes CDR1 MNHEY and CDR2 SVGAGI. The CDR3 spells CASKGQGANYEQYF. The CDR3 coding sequence is TGTGCCAGCAAAGGACAGGGGGCCAACTACGAGCAGTACTTC.

The rearrangement links TRBV5-6 to TRBJ1-1, with D maybe TRBD1 (5 bases). The germline V gene has CDR1 SGHDT and CDR2 YYEEEE. The CDR3 contains 14 residues. The V end lost 0 bases, the J end lost 8 bases, and 14 bases lay between the germline ends. The DNA for the CDR3 is TGTGCCAGCAGCTTGGTAGGGTCAGGGAACGAAGCTTTCTTT. Protein sequence: CASSLVGSGNEAFF.

The chain employs TRBV4-2 and TRBJ2-7; 9 bases map to TRBD2. Germline V gene sequence: CDR1 LGHNA, CDR2 YNFKEQ. The ends lost 4 bases at V and 2 bases at J; junction bases unmatched: 9. This CDR3 region has 16 residues. The chain's CDR3 is CASSLSGGFLTYEQYF. In DNA, the CDR3 is TGTGCCAGCAGCCTTAGCGGGGGTTTCCTTACCTACGAGCAGTACTTC.

V is TRBV6-4 and J is TRBJ2-4, with 7 bases that match TRBD2. The CDR3 covers 14 residues. With 6 bases clipped from V and 1 base from J, the junction kept 3 bases outside the gene matches. CDR1 is MRHNA, CDR2 SNTAGT, per germline. CDR3 nucleotides: TGTGCCAGCAGGGGAGCGGGGGCCAAAAACATTCAGTACTTC. Amino acid sequence: CASRGAGAKNIQYF.

Here the CDR3 DNA reads TGTGCCAGCAAGGCAGGGGCGGGAGACTCCTACGAGCAGTACTTC. Protein product: CASKAGAGDSYEQYF. The V call is TRBV7-9, the J call TRBJ2-7; a possible D gene is TRBD2 (7 bases). The CDR3 is 15 amino acids. Between the trimmed V and J ends, which lost 7 bases and 0 bases, there was a span of 16 bases. Looked up from germline, CDR1 is SEHNR and CDR2 is FQNEAQ (reference sequence).

CDR3 sequence reads: CASSQGINYGYTF. The CDR3 nucleotides read TGTGCCAGCAGTCAGGGTATCAACTATGGCTACACCTTC. The rearrangement joins TRBV2 to TRBJ1-2; maybe TRBD1 (5 bases). Trimming removed 5 bases from V and 2 bases from J, with 9 bases in between. The germline V gene encodes CDR1 SNHLY and CDR2 FYNNEI. This CDR3 has 13 amino acids.

The genes are TRBV5-6 and TRBJ1-2; D not certain. Germline V gene lookup returns CDR1 SGHDT and CDR2 YYEEEE. Trimming stripped 3 bases from V and 8 bases from J, with 17 bases between. The CDR3 is 14 residues long. CDR3 in amino acids: CASSSSRAARGYTF. CDR3 DNA sequence: TGTGCCAGCAGCTCCTCGCGGGCAGCGAGGGGCTACACCTTC.

V usage is TRBV12-5 and J usage is TRBJ2-7, with D possibly matching TRBD1 (6 bases). CDR3 size: 14 residues. Between the trimmed V and J ends, which lost 0 bases and 2 bases, there was a span of 8 bases. The V gene's germline CDR1 is LGHNT and CDR2 FRNRAP. This CDR3 is CASGLVQGTYEQYF. CDR3 DNA: TGTGCTAGTGGTTTGGTACAGGGCACCTACGAGCAGTACTTC.

This clone was picked up one time. The chain employs TRBV2 and TRBJ2-7, with a possible D match to TRBD1 (6 bases). The CDR3 loop spans 16 amino acids. From germline, CDR1 is SNHLY and CDR2 FYNNEI. V lost 8 bases and J 1 base, leaving 21 bases between the germline ends. CDR3 DNA sequence: TGTGCCAGCGGATCACCTTTCGGGACAACATCCTACGAGCAGTACTTC. Translated, it gives CASGSPFGTTSYEQYF.

The rearrangement joins TRBV4-3 to TRBJ2-7, with unresolved D. The CDR3 covers 13 residues. From germline, CDR1 is LGHNA and CDR2 YSLEER. Trimming took off 4 bases at V and 4 bases at J, with 11 bases between the two ends. The CDR3 bases are TGCGCCAGCAGCCCTCGACTTGCTTACGAGCAGTACTTC. Translation gives CASSPRLAYEQYF.

V is TRBV11-2 and J is TRBJ2-1; D uncertain. Germline CDR1 is SGHAT and CDR2 is FQNNGV. V gave up 7 bases and J gave up 2 bases, with 9 bases separating them. The CDR3 runs 13 residues. The CDR3 nucleotides read TGTGCCAGCACCCCGTCGGCCTACAATGAGCAGTTCTTC. Translation gives CASTPSAYNEQFF.

The chain carries TRBV12-5 and TRBJ2-7; TRBD1 agrees at 7 bases. The CDR3 consists of 17 residues. With 2 bases clipped from V and 2 bases from J, the junction kept 12 bases outside the gene matches. Germline loops: CDR1 LGHNT, CDR2 FRNRAP. DNA for the CDR3: TGTGCTAGTGGTTTGCCATCAGGGGGAAGAGGGGCCTACGAGCAGTACTTC. It translates to CASGLPSGGRGAYEQYF.

This chain connects TRBV6-5 to TRBJ1-4; no clear D. This CDR3 is 14 amino acids long. Per the germline V gene, CDR1 is MNHEY and CDR2 is SVGAGI. V was trimmed by 2 bases and J by 6 bases, leaving 10 bases between them. DNA of the CDR3: TGTGCCAGCAGTTACAATCGGGAAGATGAAAAACTGTTTTTT. It is translated as CASSYNREDEKLFF.

A single count supports this clone. The J gene is TRBJ2-1, the V gene TRBV11-2; 11 nucleotides align to TRBD2. V shed 6 bases, J shed 10 bases, and the junction held 11 bases outside the gene matches. Germline values: CDR1 SGHAT, CDR2 FQNNGV. The CDR3 is made up of 15 amino acids. The CDR3 DNA reads TGTGCCAGCAGGCAACTAGCGGGAGCAGCCCCCGAGCAGTTCTTC. Its protein is CASRQLAGAAPEQFF.

This chain joins TRBV7-9 and TRBJ1-4; 7 bases map to TRBD1. CDR1 and CDR2 (germline): SEHNR, FQNEAQ (reference sequence). The V gene end was trimmed by 7 bases and the J gene end by 2 bases; junction bases not matched to a gene: 4. The CDR3 length is 14 residues. CDR3 DNA: TGTGCCAGCAAGACAGGGTATACTAATGAAAAACTGTTTTTT. Protein: CASKTGYTNEKLFF.